Listed here are 26 T cell receptor beta chains from one sample, sequenced in a study of blood T cell repertoires in COVID-19. The repertoire was sequenced with immunoSEQ multiplex PCR; TCRdb's copy has only in-frame clones and lacks some. The sample yields fewer than 130,000 clones, less than 85% seen once. The sample taken for sequencing was peripheral blood. These receptors originate from a woman aged 80 or older with acute or convalescent COVID-19.

The chain employs TRBV25-1 and TRBJ1-4, with 11 bases aligning to TRBD1. The trim removed 3 bases at V and 5 bases at J, leaving 5 bases unmatched. From germline, CDR1 is MGHDK and CDR2 SYGVNS. This CDR3 is 16 amino acids long. CDR3 region: CASSDWTGGVNEKLFF. CDR3 nucleotides: TGTGCCAGCAGTGATTGGACAGGGGGCGTAAATGAAAAACTGTTTTTT.

This sequence joins TRBV20-1 and TRBJ2-7, with D perhaps matching TRBD1 (5 bases). CDR3 length: 14 amino acids. The V gene lost 3 bases and the J gene lost 6 bases, with 18 bases spanning the gap. CDR1 is DFQATT and CDR2 is SNEGSKA in the germline V gene (reference sequence). The CDR3 here is CSASKDGARGEQYF. CDR3 in DNA: TGCAGTGCTAGTAAGGACGGCGCTAGGGGCGAGCAGTACTTC.

The chain couples TRBV7-2 to TRBJ1-4; TRBD1 might be the D (5 bases). CDR3 length: 15 amino acids. CDR1 SGHTA and CDR2 FQGNSA come from the germline V gene. The V end lost 4 bases, the J end lost 8 bases, and 17 bases lay between the germline ends. The CDR3 nucleotides read TGTGCCAGCAGCTCCCAAAGAGACAGAGGCGAAAAACTGTTTTTT. Protein sequence: CASSSQRDRGEKLFF.

This chain uses TRBV7-9 with TRBJ2-4; 8 bases agree with TRBD1. Germline CDR1 and CDR2: SEHNR and FQNEAQ (reference sequence). J lost 0 bases, V lost 5 bases, and 9 bases had no gene match. This CDR3 has 17 residues. The CDR3 reads CASSDGTGRLAKNIQYF. The CDR3 DNA reads as TGTGCCAGCAGCGATGGGACAGGCCGACTAGCCAAAAACATTCAGTACTTC.

This chain joins TRBV28 and TRBJ1-4; D unresolved. V lost 3 bases, J lost 0 bases, and 14 bases lay in between. Germline V lookup: CDR1 MDHEN, CDR2 SYDVKM. This CDR3 comprises 17 residues. Here the CDR3 DNA reads TGTGCCAGCAGTTTTCCCGACACCCTTGCAACTAATGAAAAACTGTTTTTT. Its protein is CASSFPDTLATNEKLFF.

The chain combines TRBV4-3 with TRBJ1-2; TRBD1 might be the D (6 bases). Trimming shortened V by 3 bases and J by 2 bases, and 10 bases separated the two germline ends. The CDR3 sequence is 14 residues long. Germline lookup yields CDR1 LGHNA and CDR2 YSLEER. This CDR3 reads CASSHPGTNYGYTF. The CDR3 DNA sequence: TGCGCCAGCAGCCATCCCGGGACAAACTATGGCTACACCTTC.

The table lists this clone with a few counts. This chain joins TRBV27 and TRBJ1-6; D gene unclear. Per germline, CDR1 MNHEY and CDR2 SMNVEV (reference sequence). The CDR3 sequence is 16 residues long. Trimming removed 5 bases from V and 1 base from J, with 12 bases in between. The CDR3 is CASSNYGDSYNSPLHF. The CDR3 region has the DNA TGTGCCAGCAGTAACTATGGAGATTCCTATAATTCACCCCTCCACTTT.

The rearrangement links TRBV29-1 to TRBJ2-1; 12 nucleotides match TRBD2. Trimming removed 8 bases from V and 0 bases from J; junction bases left unmatched: 11. Germline V gene lookup returns CDR1 SQVTM and CDR2 ANQGSEA. This CDR3 spans 17 amino acids. The CDR3 DNA reads as TGCAGCTATGGGGGGACTAGCGGGTTTGACTCCTACAATGAGCAGTTCTTC. Translating it yields CSYGGTSGFDSYNEQFF.

This clone was recorded once. The rearrangement joins TRBV5-4 to TRBJ1-4; perhaps TRBD1 as D (6 bases). This CDR3 comprises 15 residues. Trimming stripped 4 bases from V and 8 bases from J, with 18 bases between. Per germline, CDR1 SGHNT and CDR2 YYREEE (reference sequence). The CDR3: CASSRDTLRGEKLFF. CDR3 nucleotide sequence: TGTGCCAGCAGCCGGGACACCCTTAGAGGGGAAAAACTGTTTTTT.

This clone was found a few times. The chain has TRBV28 and TRBJ2-1; a possible D gene is TRBD2 (6 bases). The CDR3 totals 16 residues. The V and J ends lost 5 bases and 0 bases respectively, with 14 bases between them. Germline V lookup: CDR1 MDHEN, CDR2 SYDVKM. The CDR3 sequence: CASSGLAASSYNEQFF. The DNA of the CDR3 is TGTGCCAGCAGTGGGTTAGCGGCCAGCTCCTACAATGAGCAGTTCTTC.

This chain links TRBV6-4 with TRBJ1-2, with 9 bases aligning to TRBD1. This CDR3 is built from 13 residues. Trimming cost V 6 bases and J 6 bases; bases outside gene matches: 5. The germline CDR1 and CDR2 sequences are MRHNA and SNTAGT. The CDR3 loop reads CASRGQGSNGYTF. The CDR3 DNA is TGTGCCAGCAGGGGACAGGGTTCGAATGGCTACACCTTC.

The chain has TRBV9 and TRBJ1-3; a weak D match, TRBD1 (5 bases). The V end lost 0 bases, the J end lost 2 bases, and 18 bases lay between the germline ends. Germline CDR1 SGDLS, CDR2 YYNGEE. CDR3 size: 18 residues. CDR3 in DNA: TGTGCCAGCAGCGTAGGAGCGGGTCGGGGGATGACTGGAAACACCATATATTTT. It translates to CASSVGAGRGMTGNTIYF.

This chain connects TRBV3-1 (or the pseudogene TRBV3-2) to TRBJ2-5; D is perhaps TRBD2 (5 bases). Trimming cost V 4 bases and J 6 bases, with 15 bases left between them. CDR3 size: 14 residues. CDR1 and CDR2 (germline): LGHDT, YNNKEL (reference sequence). The CDR3, as DNA: TGTGCCAGCAGCCTCCACGAGGGTCTGAAGACCCAGTACTTC. It yields the protein CASSLHEGLKTQYF.

The genes are TRBV2 and TRBJ2-1, with D possibly TRBD1 on 6 matching bases. V dropped 7 bases and J dropped 0 bases, with 19 bases sitting between them. CDR1 and CDR2 (germline): SNHLY, FYNNEI. The CDR3 consists of 17 residues. The CDR3 sequence is CASTRGQGPRSYNEQFF. CDR3 bases: TGTGCCAGCACCCGGGGCCAGGGGCCCCGCTCCTACAATGAGCAGTTCTTC.

The V call is TRBV19, the J call TRBJ1-2, with TRBD1 identical over 10 bases. CDR1 is LNHDA, CDR2 SQIVND, per germline (reference sequence). The junction had 7 bases not matched to a gene; V was cut back by 5 bases and J by 7 bases. The CDR3 extends over 14 amino acids. Here the CDR3 DNA reads TGTGCCAGTAGTTTCGACAGGGGGCAGGTTGGCTACACCTTC. It is translated as CASSFDRGQVGYTF.

The chain has TRBV2 and TRBJ1-5; no clear D gene. The germline V and J ends were trimmed by 2 bases and 0 bases, with 8 bases remaining between them. Germline V CDR1 and CDR2: SNHLY, FYNNEI. The CDR3 runs to 15 residues. In DNA form, the CDR3 reads TGTGCCAGCAGTGAAATCAGGTCTAGCAATCAGCCCCAGCATTTT. Translating it yields CASSEIRSSNQPQHF.

This clone was observed once. This sample includes further DNA sequences coding for the same CDR3. V gene TRBV18 combines with J gene TRBJ2-3, with D unresolved. The V gene's germline CDR1 is KGHSH and CDR2 LQKENI. V was pared by 2 bases and J by 0 bases, with 6 bases between. The CDR3 length is 14 residues. The CDR3 reads CASSPSRSTDTQYF. DNA of the CDR3: TGTGCCAGCTCACCATCGCGGAGCACAGATACGCAGTATTTT.

This clone was observed a single time. The V and J genes are TRBV7-2 and TRBJ1-1; D not resolved. Germline V lookup: CDR1 SGHTA, CDR2 FQGNSA. Trimming left V 1 base short and J 9 bases short, with 9 bases between. This CDR3 is 12 amino acids long. This CDR3 is CASSLEPSQAFF. The CDR3 region has the DNA TGTGCCAGCAGCTTAGAACCTAGTCAAGCTTTCTTT.

The rearrangement uses TRBV5-1 and TRBJ1-1, with 9 bases lining up with TRBD1. CDR3 length equals 17 residues. The trim removed 0 bases at V and 4 bases at J, leaving 10 bases unmatched. Germline CDR1 reads SGHRS; CDR2 reads YFSETQ. This CDR3 reads CASSLALQGASPTEAFF. CDR3 DNA sequence: TGCGCCAGCAGCTTGGCCCTACAGGGGGCAAGTCCCACTGAAGCTTTCTTT.

The J gene is TRBJ2-5, the V gene TRBV19; TRBD1 aligns across 7 bases. This CDR3 is built from 18 residues. With 3 bases clipped from V and 5 bases from J, the junction kept 18 bases outside the gene matches. CDR1 is LNHDA, CDR2 SQIVND, per germline (reference sequence). The CDR3 loop reads CASSISLQQTSRGETQYF. CDR3 sequence (DNA): TGTGCCAGTAGTATCTCCCTCCAACAGACTTCCAGGGGGGAGACCCAGTACTTC.

The CDR3 protein is CASREQGSEAFF. CDR3 DNA sequence: TGTGCCAGTAGGGAACAGGGCTCTGAAGCTTTCTTT. The chain links TRBV19 to TRBJ1-1, with D perhaps matching TRBD1 (6 bases). The V and J ends lost 6 bases and 6 bases respectively, with 11 bases between them. The germline CDR1 and CDR2 sequences are LNHDA and SQIVND (reference sequence). This CDR3 contains 12 residues. The full variable domain, rest sourced from reference TRBV19 and TRBJ1-1, is DGGITQSPKYLFRKEGQNVTLSCEQNLNHDAMYWYRQDPGQGLRLIYYSQIVNDFQKGDIAEGYSVSREKKESFPLTVTSAQKNPTAFYLCASREQGSEAFFGQGTRLTVV.

This chain links TRBV5-4 with TRBJ2-3; D may be TRBD2 (7 bases). This CDR3 contains 17 residues. CDR1 is SGHNT and CDR2 is YYREEE in the germline V gene (reference sequence). Trimming removed 5 bases from V and 4 bases from J, with 23 bases in between. The CDR3 loop is CASRRNKAHGGPDTQYF. The CDR3 DNA reads TGTGCCAGCAGACGGAACAAAGCCCACGGGGGGCCAGATACGCAGTATTTT. The full variable domain, completed using reference TRBV5-4 and TRBJ2-3, is ETGVTQSPTHLIKTRGQQVTLRCSSQSGHNTVSWYQQALGQGPQFIFQYYREEENGRGNFPPRFSGLQFPNYSSELNVNALELDDSALYLCASRRNKAHGGPDTQYFGPGTRLTVL.

This clone has just a few counts. This chain joins TRBV6-6 and TRBJ2-1; TRBD2 matches 12 bases. Germline trimming cut 4 bases from V and 6 bases from J; bases unmatched to any gene: 7. The germline gives CDR1 MNHNY, CDR2 SVGAGI (reference sequence). The CDR3 is made up of 16 amino acids. CDR3 protein: CASSSRLAGVLNEQFF. CDR3 bases: TGTGCCAGCAGTTCTCGACTAGCGGGAGTGCTCAATGAGCAGTTCTTC.

The DNA for the CDR3 is TGTGCCAGTGGAGAACCGGACAGGACCTTTGATAGCAATCAGCCCCAGCATTTT. The encoded protein is CASGEPDRTFDSNQPQHF. This chain links TRBV19 with TRBJ1-5; 7 nucleotides line up with TRBD1. This CDR3 spans 18 amino acids. Trimming took 8 bases from V and 0 from J; bases not matched to a gene: 16. Germline values: CDR1 LNHDA, CDR2 SQIVND (reference sequence).

The V and J genes are TRBV5-1 and TRBJ2-3; 7 bases line up with TRBD2. Germline assignment: CDR1 SGHRS and CDR2 YFSETQ. The CDR3 extends over 15 amino acids. After removal of 6 bases from V and 6 bases from J, the junction contained 13 bases not matched to a gene. CDR3 nucleotide sequence: TGCGCCAGCACCACGAGCGGGACCGGCGGGGATACGCAGTATTTT. Amino acids: CASTTSGTGGDTQYF.

The chain joins TRBV10-3 to TRBJ1-4; 8 bases agree with TRBD1. The CDR3 extends over 12 amino acids. The germline CDR1 and CDR2 sequences are ENHRY and SYGVKD. Trimming at V came to 10 bases and at J to 5 bases, leaving 3 bases not matched to a gene. CDR3 bases: TGTGCCAGCAGACAGGGGAATGAAAAACTGTTTTTT. Translation gives CASRQGNEKLFF.